The 31 T cell receptor beta chains below were found in one sample sequenced in a study of OX40 agonist ivuxolimab in advanced cancers. Libraries came from the immunoSEQ multiplex PCR assay. TCRdb obtained this table from immuneACCESS and retained in-frame rearrangements with V and J assigned. These tables miss some clones; where compared with another copy, unresolved V genes account for less than half of the shortfall, and the remainder is unexplained. This sample has 20,000 to 30,000 clones in its table, and approximately 90% of those were observed once. Of the sample, 25% to 35% falls within the top ten clones. Sequencing was performed on CD4+ or CD8+ T cells sorted from blood, taken in a trial of the OX40 agonist ivuxolimab. The receptors were sampled from an adult with an advanced solid tumor such as melanoma, head and neck, liver or kidney cancer.

The chain joins TRBV25-1 to TRBJ2-2; D ambiguous. Germline-derived CDR1 and CDR2 are MGHDK and SYGVNS. V was cut by 0 bases and J by 2 bases, with 7 bases left in between. CDR3 length equals 15 residues. The CDR3, as DNA: TGTGCCAGCAGTGAATACAACAGCAACACCGGGGAGCTGTTTTTT. Translation gives CASSEYNSNTGELFF.

This clone was seen a single time. The chain uses TRBV6-1 and TRBJ2-7; a weak D match, TRBD1 (5 bases). Germline V CDR1 and CDR2: MNHNS, SASEGT. Between the trimmed V and J ends, which lost 3 bases and 11 bases, there was a span of 14 bases. The CDR3 totals 12 residues. The CDR3 coding sequence is TGTGCCAGCAGTGATAGGGCAGGGAAAAAGTACTTC. Protein sequence: CASSDRAGKKYF.

The chain recombines TRBV2 with TRBJ2-5; D ambiguous. The V gene lost 7 bases and the J gene lost 5 bases, with 11 bases spanning the gap. The CDR3 consists of 12 residues. Per the germline V gene, CDR1 is SNHLY and CDR2 is FYNNEI. The CDR3 sequence: CASNLGWETQYF. CDR3 nucleotide sequence: TGTGCCAGCAATCTGGGCTGGGAGACCCAGTACTTC. The full variable domain, completed using reference TRBV2 and TRBJ2-5, is EPEVTQTPSHQVTQMGQEVILRCVPISNHLYFYWYRQILGQKVEFLVSFYNNEISEKSEIFDDQFSVERPDGSNFTLKIRSTKLEDSAMYFCASNLGWETQYFGPGTRLLVL.

The chain employs TRBV29-1 and TRBJ2-1, with a possible D match to TRBD1 (6 bases). This CDR3 region has 11 residues. Trimming removed 7 bases from V and 6 bases from J, with 10 bases in between. Germline V gene data show CDR1 as SQVTM and CDR2 as ANQGSEA. CDR3 protein: CSGLRGNEQFF. The CDR3, as DNA: TGCAGCGGCCTCAGGGGCAATGAGCAGTTCTTC.

V gene TRBV12-5 combines with J gene TRBJ2-2, with D perhaps matching TRBD1 or TRBD2 (5 bases each). V was clipped by 0 bases and J by 0 bases, with 14 bases between them. CDR3 length equals 18 residues. From germline, CDR1 is LGHNT and CDR2 FRNRAP. The CDR3 region is CASGLVRGGVANTGELFF. In nucleotides, the CDR3 is TGTGCTAGTGGTTTGGTACGGGGCGGAGTCGCGAACACCGGGGAGCTGTTTTTT.

The chain joins TRBV7-8 to TRBJ1-4; D ambiguous. Germline V gives CDR1 SGHVS, CDR2 FQNEAQ. Trimming took off 6 bases at V and 5 bases at J, with 10 bases between the two ends. CDR3 length: 13 residues. CDR3 nucleotide sequence: TGTGCCAGCAGTCCGGGATTAAATGAAAAACTGTTTTTT. Residues: CASSPGLNEKLFF.

The V call is TRBV5-4, the J call TRBJ2-7, with 7 bases that match TRBD1. This CDR3 spans 13 amino acids. V lost 0 bases to trimming and J lost 6 bases; unmatched junction nucleotides: 3. Germline lookup yields CDR1 SGHNT and CDR2 YYREEE (reference sequence). CDR3 residues: CASSLGQGFEQYF. CDR3 bases: TGTGCCAGCAGCTTGGGACAGGGATTCGAGCAGTACTTC.

This chain uses TRBV11-2 with TRBJ2-3; TRBD2 agrees at 9 bases. The ends lost 3 bases at V and 0 bases at J; junction bases unmatched: 4. The length of the CDR3 is 16 residues. The germline CDR1 and CDR2 sequences are SGHAT and FQNNGV. The CDR3 region is CASSFPAGGSTDTQYF. The CDR3 DNA sequence: TGTGCCAGCAGCTTTCCAGCGGGGGGCAGCACAGATACGCAGTATTTT.

To note about this clone: The junction differs from germline at one of its ends, possibly a read error. This sequence joins TRBV9 and TRBJ2-7; no clear D. The CDR3 contains 12 residues. In germline, CDR1 is SGDLS, CDR2 YYNGEE. CDR3 loop: CASSEAVYEQYF. In DNA, the CDR3 is TGCGCCAGCAGTGAGGCCGTATACGAGCAGTACTTC. The variable domain in full, completed from reference TRBV9 and TRBJ2-7, reads DSGVTQTPKHLITATGQRVTLRCSPRSGDLSVYWYQQSLDQGLQFLIQYYNGEERAKGNILERFSAQQFPDLHSELNLSSLELGDSALYFCASSEAVYEQYFGPGTRLTVT.

The chain recombines TRBV15 with TRBJ1-2; tentative D call: TRBD1 (5 bases). The germline V and J ends were trimmed by 3 bases and 4 bases, with 12 bases remaining between them. Germline values: CDR1 LNHNV, CDR2 YYDKDF (reference sequence). This CDR3 is 14 amino acids long. CDR3: CATSRLTDLYGYTF. Written as DNA, the CDR3 is TGTGCCACCAGCAGGTTGACAGACCTCTATGGCTACACCTTC. The variable domain in full, completed from reference TRBV15 and TRBJ1-2, reads DAMVIQNPRYQVTQFGKPVTLSCSQTLNHNVMYWYQQKSSQAPKLLFHYYDKDFNNEADTPDNFQSRRPNTSFCFLDIRSPGLGDTAMYLCATSRLTDLYGYTFGSGTRLTVV.

This CDR3 is CASSILGGRRITEAFF. The CDR3 DNA reads TGTGCCAGTAGTATTCTGGGTGGGCGAAGAATCACTGAAGCTTTCTTT. The genes are TRBV19 and TRBJ1-1; no reliable D call. Germline CDR1 LNHDA, CDR2 SQIVND (reference sequence). Trimming cost V 3 bases and J 4 bases, with 18 bases left between them. This CDR3 contains 16 residues.

The chain links TRBV6-5 to TRBJ1-5; D may be TRBD1 (5 bases). The germline V gene encodes CDR1 MNHEY and CDR2 SVGAGI. The CDR3 extends over 14 amino acids. V was pared by 5 bases and J by 2 bases, with 10 bases between. The CDR3 is CASSEDRRNQPQHF. DNA for the CDR3: TGTGCCAGCAGTGAAGACAGACGCAATCAGCCCCAGCATTTT.

This CDR3 is CASSPLNTGELFF. The CDR3 nucleotides read TGTGCCAGCAGCCCTCTGAACACCGGGGAGCTGTTTTTT. This chain links TRBV9 with TRBJ2-2, with D uncertain. CDR1 is SGDLS, CDR2 YYNGEE, per germline. Between the trimmed V and J ends, which lost 4 bases and 1 base, there was a span of 5 bases. The CDR3 has 13 amino acids. The entire variable domain, with the rest obtained from reference TRBV9 and TRBJ2-2, is as follows: DSGVTQTPKHLITATGQRVTLRCSPRSGDLSVYWYQQSLDQGLQFLIQYYNGEERAKGNILERFSAQQFPDLHSELNLSSLELGDSALYFCASSPLNTGELFFGEGSRLTVL.

The rearrangement joins TRBV5-1 to TRBJ1-1; D remains unclear. Germline CDR1 and CDR2: SGHRS and YFSETQ. The CDR3 contains 15 residues. The V and J ends lost 0 bases and 0 bases respectively, with 9 bases between them. The CDR3 loop reads CASSLEGVMNTEAFF. In DNA, the CDR3 is TGCGCCAGCAGCTTGGAAGGCGTCATGAACACTGAAGCTTTCTTT.

This chain links TRBV6-5 with TRBJ1-1; 10 nucleotides align to TRBD1. Germline assignment: CDR1 MNHEY and CDR2 SVGAGI. Trimming took 6 bases from V and 5 from J; bases not matched to a gene: 6. The CDR3 runs 14 residues. This CDR3 reads CASSRDRGGTEAFF. The CDR3 bases are TGTGCCAGCAGCCGGGACAGGGGAGGGACTGAAGCTTTCTTT.

This chain uses TRBV6-6 with TRBJ2-1; TRBD2 matches at 8 bases. CDR1 is MNHNY and CDR2 is SVGAGI in the germline V gene (reference sequence). This CDR3 has 15 amino acids. J gave up 5 bases and V 8 bases, and 11 bases lay outside the gene matches. The CDR3 protein is CASLASTSGNNEQFF. The DNA of the CDR3 is TGTGCCAGCCTAGCTAGTACTAGCGGAAACAATGAGCAGTTCTTC.

The rearrangement uses TRBV28 and TRBJ1-4; D is possibly TRBD1 (6 bases). The germline V gene has CDR1 MDHEN and CDR2 SYDVKM. This CDR3 is built from 18 residues. V was cut by 3 bases and J by 3 bases, with 20 bases left in between. For the CDR3, the DNA is TGTGCCAGCAGTTTGGGGACGCCCCACAGGGAAGCTAATGAAAAACTGTTTTTT. This codes for CASSLGTPHREANEKLFF.

The chain uses TRBV7-8 and TRBJ2-3; no clear D gene. Trimming took off 5 bases at V and 0 bases at J, with 12 bases between the two ends. Germline CDR1 and CDR2: SGHVS and FQNEAQ. The CDR3 is made up of 15 amino acids. The CDR3 bases are TGTGCCAGCAGCAACCGCAGGATCAGCACAGATACGCAGTATTTT. Translated, it gives CASSNRRISTDTQYF.

The table lists this clone with a count of one. CDR3 sequence reads: CASSHLQDRSNEQFF. The CDR3 nucleotides are TGCGCCAGCAGTCACCTTCAGGACAGGTCAAATGAGCAGTTCTTC. The rearrangement joins TRBV23-1 to TRBJ2-1; TRBD1 matches 7 bases. TRBV23-1 is flagged as an ORF with uncertain function. J was trimmed by 7 bases and V by 3 bases; bases with no gene match: 9. This CDR3 region has 15 residues.

This chain joins TRBV7-2 and TRBJ2-1; 11 nucleotides match TRBD1. V trimming: 1 base; J trimming: 3 bases; junction bases outside the gene matches: 2. Germline CDR1 is SGHTA and CDR2 is FQGNSA. CDR3 length: 16 amino acids. Here the CDR3 DNA reads TGTGCCAGCAGCTTAGAAGGGACAGGGGGCTACAATGAGCAGTTCTTC. Translated, it gives CASSLEGTGGYNEQFF. Looking up the rest from reference TRBV7-2 and TRBJ2-1 gives the full variable domain: GAGVSQSPSNKVTEKGKDVELRCDPISGHTALYWYRQSLGQGLEFLIYFQGNSAPDKSGLPSDRFSAERTGGSVSTLTIQRTQQEDSAVYLCASSLEGTGGYNEQFFGPGTRLTVL.

V and J are TRBV5-8 and TRBJ1-5; D is unclear. There are 14 residues in the CDR3. Between the trimmed V and J ends, which lost 3 bases and 7 bases, there was a span of 14 bases. CDR1 and CDR2 (germline): SGHTS, YDEGEE. CDR3 loop: CASSSPEFRQPQHF. CDR3 DNA: TGTGCCAGCAGCTCACCAGAGTTTCGACAGCCCCAGCATTTT.

This chain uses TRBV14 with TRBJ1-2, with D unresolved. Per germline, CDR1 SGHDN and CDR2 FVKESK. V was trimmed by 0 bases and J by 2 bases, leaving 10 bases between them. The CDR3 has 15 amino acids. Here the CDR3 reads CASSQDPVGNYGYTF. CDR3 in DNA: TGTGCCAGCAGCCAAGATCCAGTCGGGAACTATGGCTACACCTTC.

The chain combines TRBV7-2 with TRBJ2-7; D is uncertain. The V end was cut by 2 bases, the J end by 5 bases, with 7 bases between. This CDR3 contains 12 residues. Germline CDR1 and CDR2: SGHTA and FQGNSA. The chain's CDR3 is CASSLMVNEQYF. The CDR3 coding sequence is TGTGCCAGCAGCTTAATGGTCAACGAGCAGTACTTC.

The count of this clone is one. The chain recombines TRBV13 with TRBJ2-1; 8 nucleotides line up with TRBD2. Germline V gives CDR1 PRHDT, CDR2 FYEKMQ (reference sequence). V was clipped by 10 bases and J by 10 bases; unmatched bases: 12. CDR3 size: 13 residues. The CDR3 here is CATASGSRGEQFF. The CDR3 bases are TGTGCCACTGCTAGCGGGTCCCGAGGAGAGCAGTTCTTC.

The CDR3 loop is CASSVVGTTTGELFF. As DNA, the CDR3 is TGTGCCAGCAGCGTAGTCGGGACTACCACCGGGGAGCTGTTTTTT. The rearrangement joins TRBV9 to TRBJ2-2; TRBD2 matches 7 bases. The trim removed 0 bases at V and 4 bases at J, leaving 3 bases unmatched. This CDR3 has 15 residues. Per germline, CDR1 SGDLS and CDR2 YYNGEE.

V gene TRBV7-2 combines with J gene TRBJ2-1; unclear D gene. Germline CDR1 is SGHTA and CDR2 is FQGNSA. CDR3 length equals 14 residues. V lost 2 bases and J 7 bases, leaving 12 bases between the germline ends. The CDR3 DNA reads TGTGCCAGCAGCTTAATCCGCAGGAATAATGAGCAGTTCTTC. It is translated as CASSLIRRNNEQFF. Filled out from reference TRBV7-2 and TRBJ2-1, the complete variable domain reads GAGVSQSPSNKVTEKGKDVELRCDPISGHTALYWYRQSLGQGLEFLIYFQGNSAPDKSGLPSDRFSAERTGGSVSTLTIQRTQQEDSAVYLCASSLIRRNNEQFFGPGTRLTVL.

The chain carries TRBV5-4 and TRBJ2-7; the match to TRBD2 covers 8 bases. Germline-derived CDR1 and CDR2 are SGHNT and YYREEE (reference sequence). J was trimmed by 0 bases and V by 6 bases; bases with no gene match: 11. This CDR3 has 16 residues. The CDR3 nucleotides read TGTGCCAGCACACCCGAGGGCGGGAGGATCTCCTACGAGCAGTACTTC. Its protein product is CASTPEGGRISYEQYF.

The chain couples TRBV2 to TRBJ2-2; D not certain. The CDR3 covers 14 residues. Germline V CDR1 and CDR2: SNHLY, FYNNEI. V dropped 10 bases and J dropped 6 bases, with 18 bases sitting between them. CDR3 residues: CATQLDLIAGELFF. The CDR3 bases are TGTGCCACCCAATTGGACCTAATCGCCGGGGAGCTGTTTTTT.

CDR3 protein: CASTTGRSYEQYF. CDR3 DNA: TGTGCCTCCACTACAGGAAGAAGCTACGAGCAGTACTTC. The chain employs TRBV30 and TRBJ2-7, with D tentatively TRBD1 (5 bases). This CDR3 has 13 amino acids. V lost 7 bases and J lost 3, with 16 bases in between. Germline assignment: CDR1 GTSNPN and CDR2 SVGIG (reference sequence).

V and J are TRBV6-5 and TRBJ2-1; unclear D gene. This CDR3 contains 15 residues. V was trimmed by 0 bases and J by 2 bases, leaving 8 bases between them. Germline V CDR1 and CDR2: MNHEY, SVGAGI. CDR3 sequence (DNA): TGTGCCAGCAGTTACTCGACCTTTACCTACAATGAGCAGTTCTTC. This sequence encodes CASSYSTFTYNEQFF.

The rearrangement links TRBV7-9 to TRBJ1-1; 7 bases are shared with TRBD1. The CDR3 has 12 amino acids. V was pared by 5 bases and J by 6 bases, with 3 bases of the junction left unmatched. Germline lookup yields CDR1 SEHNR and CDR2 FQNEAQ (reference sequence). CDR3 protein: CASSRQGPEAFF. The CDR3 DNA reads TGTGCCAGCAGCAGACAGGGACCTGAAGCTTTCTTT.